The 8 T cell receptor beta chains below all came from one sample that was sequenced in a study of cytotoxic CD8 clonotypes in ibrutinib-treated CLL. Profiled with immunoSEQ multiplex PCR; TCRdb holds only in-frame clones, not every one. Here the sample spans 90,000 to 150,000 clones, under 70% being singletons. This specimen was PBMCs, taken after 24 months of ibrutinib treatment. The receptors derive from a human donor with chronic lymphocytic leukemia.

The V and J genes are TRBV27 and TRBJ1-5; 8 nucleotides line up with TRBD1. The CDR3 is made up of 21 amino acids. V shed 5 bases, J shed 1 base, and the junction held 22 bases outside the gene matches. CDR1 MNHEY and CDR2 SMNVEV come from the germline V gene (reference sequence). The CDR3 reads CASSPKDRAEYGTPSNQPQHF. In nucleotides, the CDR3 is TGTGCCAGCAGTCCCAAGGACAGGGCCGAATATGGAACCCCCAGCAATCAGCCCCAGCATTTT.

V gene TRBV9 combines with J gene TRBJ2-5; 10 bases line up with TRBD2. CDR3 size: 16 residues. Germline CDR1 reads SGDLS; CDR2 reads YYNGEE. V lost 0 bases to trimming and J lost 4 bases; unmatched junction nucleotides: 6. The CDR3: CASSVGAGGPVETQYF. DNA for the CDR3: TGTGCCAGCAGCGTAGGAGCGGGGGGGCCGGTAGAGACCCAGTACTTC.

In the case of this clone: An end of the junction does not agree with germline; a read error may underlie this. V and J are TRBV6-5 and TRBJ2-1; D call uncertain. The CDR3 covers 13 residues. Germline V gives CDR1 MNHEY, CDR2 SVGAGI. Here the CDR3 reads CASRSDHYNEQFF. CDR3 bases: TGTGCCAGCAGATCGGACCACTACAACGAGCAGTTCTTC.

The V call is TRBV18, the J call TRBJ1-1; D uncertain. CDR1 and CDR2 (germline): KGHSH, LQKENI. The CDR3 spans 14 residues. Trimming shortened V by 1 base and J by 1 base, and 7 bases separated the two germline ends. The CDR3 DNA reads as TGTGCCAGCTCACCACAGGAATCGAACACTGAAGCTTTCTTT. This codes for CASSPQESNTEAFF.

The rearrangement joins TRBV29-1 to TRBJ1-3; 7 bases are shared with TRBD1. Germline V CDR1 and CDR2: SQVTM, ANQGSEA. The junction had 6 bases not matched to a gene; V was cut back by 6 bases and J by 4 bases. The CDR3 consists of 13 residues. CDR3 sequence reads: CSVSLQGGNTIYF. The CDR3 nucleotides read TGCAGCGTCTCCCTACAGGGGGGAAACACCATATATTTT.

CDR3 nucleotide sequence: TGTGCCTGGAACCGAGGACAGGGCAATCAGCCCCAGCATTTT. Amino acid sequence: CAWNRGQGNQPQHF. J is TRBJ1-5 and V is TRBV30; 7 positions agree with TRBD1. The germline gives CDR1 GTSNPN, CDR2 SVGIG (reference sequence). The CDR3 contains 14 residues. The J segment lost 2 bases and the V segment lost 4 bases, leaving 5 bases of the junction unmatched.

The chain recombines TRBV9 with TRBJ1-1; D not resolved. The CDR3 extends over 15 amino acids. Trimming took 3 bases from V and 0 from J, leaving 12 bases between them. CDR1 is SGDLS and CDR2 is YYNGEE in the germline V gene. CDR3 protein: CASSAYASMNTEAFF. Written as DNA, the CDR3 is TGTGCCAGCAGCGCTTATGCATCCATGAACACTGAAGCTTTCTTT.

This clone has a handful of counts. The V and J genes are TRBV10-2 and TRBJ2-5; D may correspond to TRBD1 or TRBD2 (5 bases each). The CDR3 loop spans 15 amino acids. Looked up from germline, CDR1 is WSHSY and CDR2 is SAAADI. V lost 3 bases and J lost 4, with 15 bases in between. In DNA, the CDR3 is TGCGCCAGCAGTGACCGGGGCGCGACTGGAGAGACCCAGTACTTC. Its translation is CASSDRGATGETQYF.